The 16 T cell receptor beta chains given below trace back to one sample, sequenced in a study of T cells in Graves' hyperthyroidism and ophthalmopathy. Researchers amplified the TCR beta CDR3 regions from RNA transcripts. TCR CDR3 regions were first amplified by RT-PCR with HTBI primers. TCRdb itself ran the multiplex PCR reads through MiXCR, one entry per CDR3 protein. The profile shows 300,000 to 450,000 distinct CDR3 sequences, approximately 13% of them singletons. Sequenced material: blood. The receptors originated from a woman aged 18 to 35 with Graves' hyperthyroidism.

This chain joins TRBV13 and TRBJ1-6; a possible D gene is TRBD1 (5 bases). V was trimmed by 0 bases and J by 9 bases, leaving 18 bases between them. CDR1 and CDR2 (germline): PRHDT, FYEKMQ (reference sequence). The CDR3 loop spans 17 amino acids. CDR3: CASSLGGRGVGSSPLHF. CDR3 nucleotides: TGTGCCAGCAGCTTAGGTGGACGGGGGGTTGGAAGTTCACCCCTCCACTTT.

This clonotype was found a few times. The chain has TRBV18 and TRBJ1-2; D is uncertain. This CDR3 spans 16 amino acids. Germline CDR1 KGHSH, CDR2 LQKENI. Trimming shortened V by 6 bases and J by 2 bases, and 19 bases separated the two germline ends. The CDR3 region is CASSSIRRSSNYGYTF. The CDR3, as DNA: TGTGCCAGCTCGTCCATAAGACGGTCGTCAAACTATGGCTACACCTTC.

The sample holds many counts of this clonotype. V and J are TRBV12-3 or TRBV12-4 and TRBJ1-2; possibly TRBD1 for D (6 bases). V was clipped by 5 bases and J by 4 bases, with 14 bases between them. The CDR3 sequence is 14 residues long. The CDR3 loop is CASSPGQHIYGYTF. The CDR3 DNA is TGTGCCAGCAGTCCCGGACAGCACATCTATGGCTACACCTTC.

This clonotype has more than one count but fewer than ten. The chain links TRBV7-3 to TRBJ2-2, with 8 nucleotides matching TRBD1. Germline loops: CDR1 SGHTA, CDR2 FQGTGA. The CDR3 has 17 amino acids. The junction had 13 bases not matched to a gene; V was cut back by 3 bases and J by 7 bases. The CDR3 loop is CASSFPETGGRNGELFF. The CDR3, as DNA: TGTGCCAGCAGCTTCCCCGAAACAGGGGGACGTAACGGGGAGCTGTTTTTT. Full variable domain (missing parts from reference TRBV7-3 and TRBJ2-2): GAGVSQTPSNKVTEKGKYVELRCDPISGHTALYWYRQSLGQGPEFLIYFQGTGAADDSGLPNDRFFAVRPEGSVSTLKIQRTERGDSAVYLCASSFPETGGRNGELFFGEGSRLTVL.

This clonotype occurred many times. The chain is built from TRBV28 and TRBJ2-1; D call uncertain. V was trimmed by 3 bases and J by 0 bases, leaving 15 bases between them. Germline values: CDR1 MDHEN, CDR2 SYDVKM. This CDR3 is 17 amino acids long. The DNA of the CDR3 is TGTGCCAGCAGTTTCCCAAAACAACGGAGCTCCTACAATGAGCAGTTCTTC. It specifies CASSFPKQRSSYNEQFF.

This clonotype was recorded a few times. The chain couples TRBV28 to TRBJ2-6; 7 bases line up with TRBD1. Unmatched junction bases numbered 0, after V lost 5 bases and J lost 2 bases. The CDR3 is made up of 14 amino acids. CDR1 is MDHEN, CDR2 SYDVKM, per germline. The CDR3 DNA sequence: TGTGCCAGCAGTGGGACAGCTGGGGCCAACGTCCTGACTTTC. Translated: CASSGTAGANVLTF.

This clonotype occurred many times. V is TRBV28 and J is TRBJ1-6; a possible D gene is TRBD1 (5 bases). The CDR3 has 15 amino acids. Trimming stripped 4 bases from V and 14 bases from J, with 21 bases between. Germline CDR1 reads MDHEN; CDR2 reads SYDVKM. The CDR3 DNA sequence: TGTGCCAGCAGTTCTCCCTTCTGGGGGGGGGAGGCCCTCCACTTT. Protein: CASSSPFWGGEALHF.

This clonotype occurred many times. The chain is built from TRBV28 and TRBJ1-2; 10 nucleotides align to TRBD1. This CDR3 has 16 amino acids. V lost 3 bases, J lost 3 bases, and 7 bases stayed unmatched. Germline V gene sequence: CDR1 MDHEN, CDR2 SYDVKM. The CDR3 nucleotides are TGTGCCAGCAGTTTTCGGGGACAGGGGTTGTACTATGGCTACACCTTC. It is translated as CASSFRGQGLYYGYTF.

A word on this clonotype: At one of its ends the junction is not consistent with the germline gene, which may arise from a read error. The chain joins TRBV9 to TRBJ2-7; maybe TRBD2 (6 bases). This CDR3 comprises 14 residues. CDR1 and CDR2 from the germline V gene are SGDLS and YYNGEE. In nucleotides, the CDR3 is TGTGCCAGCAGCGCGGGAGTGACAACCTACGATCAGTACTTC. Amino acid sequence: CASSAGVTTYDQYF.

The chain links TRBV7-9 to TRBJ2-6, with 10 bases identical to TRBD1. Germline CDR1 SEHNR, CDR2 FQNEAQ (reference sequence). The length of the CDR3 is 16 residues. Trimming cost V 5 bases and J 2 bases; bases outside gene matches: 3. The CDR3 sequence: CASSLGQGPGANVLTF. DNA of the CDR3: TGTGCCAGCAGCCTGGGACAGGGGCCTGGGGCCAACGTCCTGACTTTC.

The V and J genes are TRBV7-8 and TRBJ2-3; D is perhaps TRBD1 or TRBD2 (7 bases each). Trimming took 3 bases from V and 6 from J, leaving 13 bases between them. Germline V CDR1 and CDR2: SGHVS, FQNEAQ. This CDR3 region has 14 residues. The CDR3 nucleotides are TGTGCCAGCAGCTTCCAGGGGGGAGGGGATACGCAGTATTTT. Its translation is CASSFQGGGDTQYF.

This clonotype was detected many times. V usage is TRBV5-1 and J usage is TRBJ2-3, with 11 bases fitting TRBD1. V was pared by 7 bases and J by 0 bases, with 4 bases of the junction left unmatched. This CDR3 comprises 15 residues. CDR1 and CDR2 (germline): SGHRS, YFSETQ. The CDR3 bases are TGCGCCAGCGCACGGGACAGGGGGAGCACAGATACGCAGTATTTT. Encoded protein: CASARDRGSTDTQYF. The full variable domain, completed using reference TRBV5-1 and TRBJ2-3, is KAGVTQTPRYLIKTRGQQVTLSCSPISGHRSVSWYQQTPGQGLQFLFEYFSETQRNKGNFPGRFSGRQFSNSRSEMNVSTLELGDSALYLCASARDRGSTDTQYFGPGTRLTVL.

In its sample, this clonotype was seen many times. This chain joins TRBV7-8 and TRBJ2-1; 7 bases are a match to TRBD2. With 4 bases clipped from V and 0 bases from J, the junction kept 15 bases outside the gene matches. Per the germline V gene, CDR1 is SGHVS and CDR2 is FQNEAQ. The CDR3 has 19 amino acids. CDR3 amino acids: CASSSVKMTSRSSYNEQFF. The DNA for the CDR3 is TGTGCCAGCAGCTCCGTAAAGATGACTAGCCGGAGCTCCTACAATGAGCAGTTCTTC.

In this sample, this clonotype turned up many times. DNA of the CDR3: TGCGCCAGCAGCCAAGGGCTAGCAGATACGCAGTATTTT. It yields the protein CASSQGLADTQYF. The chain couples TRBV4-1 to TRBJ2-3; D is unclear. Trimming removed 1 base from V and 4 bases from J, with 6 bases in between. The length of the CDR3 is 13 residues. CDR1 is MGHRA, CDR2 YSYEKL, per germline.

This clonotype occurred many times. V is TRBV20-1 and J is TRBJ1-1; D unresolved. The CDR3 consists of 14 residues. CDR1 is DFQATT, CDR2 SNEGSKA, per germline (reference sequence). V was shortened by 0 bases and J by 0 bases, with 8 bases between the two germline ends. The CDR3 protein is CSAREMGMNTEAFF. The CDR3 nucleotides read TGCAGTGCTAGAGAAATGGGCATGAACACTGAAGCTTTCTTT.

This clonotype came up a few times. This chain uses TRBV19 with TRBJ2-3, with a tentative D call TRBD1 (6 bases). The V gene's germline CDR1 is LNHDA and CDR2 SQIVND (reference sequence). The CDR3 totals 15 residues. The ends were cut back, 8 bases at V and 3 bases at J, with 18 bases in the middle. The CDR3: CASSWGNQGTDTQYF. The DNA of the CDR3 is TGTGCCAGTTCCTGGGGAAACCAGGGGACAGATACGCAGTATTTT. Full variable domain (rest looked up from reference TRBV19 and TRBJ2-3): DGGITQSPKYLFRKEGQNVTLSCEQNLNHDAMYWYRQDPGQGLRLIYYSQIVNDFQKGDIAEGYSVSREKKESFPLTVTSAQKNPTAFYLCASSWGNQGTDTQYFGPGTRLTVL.